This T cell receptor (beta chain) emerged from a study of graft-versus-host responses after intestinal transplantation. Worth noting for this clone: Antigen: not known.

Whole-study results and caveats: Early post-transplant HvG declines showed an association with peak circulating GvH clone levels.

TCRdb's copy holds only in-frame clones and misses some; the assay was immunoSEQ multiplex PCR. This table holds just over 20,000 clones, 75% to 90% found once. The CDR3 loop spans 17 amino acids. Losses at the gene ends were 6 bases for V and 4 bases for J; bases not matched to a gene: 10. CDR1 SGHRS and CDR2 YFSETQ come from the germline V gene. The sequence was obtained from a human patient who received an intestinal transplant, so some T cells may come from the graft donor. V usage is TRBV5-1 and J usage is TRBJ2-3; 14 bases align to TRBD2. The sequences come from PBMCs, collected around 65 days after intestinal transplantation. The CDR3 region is CASKVTSGGAVADTQYF. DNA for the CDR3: TGCGCCAGCAAAGTGACTAGCGGGGGGGCCGTGGCAGATACGCAGTATTTT.